One sample yielded the 20 T cell receptor beta chains listed below, sequenced in a study of radiation and T cells in renal cell carcinoma. This sample's time point: blood 4 weeks post-SBRT, at nephrectomy. As for treatment: 15 Gy SBRT to primary tumor, nephrectomy 4 weeks later. Produced via immunoSEQ multiplex PCR; TCRdb's table is partial and in-frame only. Among roughly 160,000 clones listed, 88% were seen once. The sequencing used blood, collected from a patient whose treatment included radiotherapy and nephrectomy. These TCRs come from a woman aged 45-65 years with renal cell carcinoma.

This clone was found a few times. The gene calls are TRBV2 and TRBJ1-1; the D is unclear. The CDR3 totals 12 residues. Trimming cost V 3 bases and J 7 bases, with 9 bases left between them. Germline assignment: CDR1 SNHLY and CDR2 FYNNEI. CDR3 amino acids: CASSEGGDEAFF. The CDR3 coding sequence is TGTGCCAGCAGTGAGGGCGGGGATGAAGCTTTCTTT. Using reference TRBV2 and TRBJ1-1 for the parts outside the CDR3, the full variable domain is EPEVTQTPSHQVTQMGQEVILRCVPISNHLYFYWYRQILGQKVEFLVSFYNNEISEKSEIFDDQFSVERPDGSNFTLKIRSTKLEDSAMYFCASSEGGDEAFFGQGTRLTVV.

The CDR3 sequence: CASSVDPGRGANVLTF. Written as DNA, the CDR3 is TGCGCCAGCAGCGTCGACCCAGGGAGAGGGGCCAACGTCCTGACTTTC. The V and J genes are TRBV4-3 and TRBJ2-6; D may be TRBD1 or TRBD2 (5 bases each). The V end was cut by 5 bases, the J end by 4 bases, with 15 bases between. This CDR3 contains 16 residues. Germline V gene lookup returns CDR1 LGHNA and CDR2 YSLEER.

The CDR3 DNA reads TGTGCCAGCAGCCCCTCGGGGGGGGGCTATGGCTACACCTTC. It codes for CASSPSGGGYGYTF. This chain links TRBV7-2 with TRBJ1-2, with a tentative D call TRBD1 (5 bases). The germline V gene encodes CDR1 SGHTA and CDR2 FQGNSA. The length of the CDR3 is 14 residues. Between the trimmed V and J ends, which lost 5 bases and 4 bases, there was a span of 14 bases.

The rearrangement links TRBV6-5 to TRBJ1-1; no definite D call. Per the germline V gene, CDR1 is MNHEY and CDR2 is SVGAGI. V shed 2 bases and J shed 2 bases, with 6 bases lying between them. This CDR3 spans 13 amino acids. CDR3 loop: CASSYAANTEAFF. The CDR3 DNA is TGTGCCAGCAGTTACGCCGCCAACACTGAAGCTTTCTTT.

V and J are TRBV4-3 and TRBJ1-1; 7 bases are a match to TRBD1. Germline values: CDR1 LGHNA, CDR2 YSLEER. Trimming at V came to 1 base and at J to 4 bases, leaving 3 bases not matched to a gene. This CDR3 has 14 residues. The chain's CDR3 is CASSQAYRGTEAFF. CDR3 coding DNA: TGCGCCAGCAGCCAAGCCTACAGGGGCACTGAAGCTTTCTTT.

J is TRBJ2-1 and V is TRBV5-6, with 12 bases lining up with TRBD2. The germline gives CDR1 SGHDT, CDR2 YYEEEE. Germline trimming cut 3 bases from V and 0 bases from J; bases unmatched to any gene: 7. The CDR3 sequence is 18 residues long. The CDR3 bases are TGTGCCAGCAGCTATAGGACTAGCGGGGTCCCCTCCTACAATGAGCAGTTCTTC. It translates to CASSYRTSGVPSYNEQFF.

The chain carries TRBV6-5 and TRBJ2-7, with a possible D match to TRBD2 (6 bases). The CDR3 is made up of 16 amino acids. V lost 4 bases and J 5 bases, leaving 21 bases between the germline ends. Germline V CDR1 and CDR2: MNHEY, SVGAGI. The CDR3: CASSSTGTLNRDEQYF. In DNA form, the CDR3 reads TGTGCCAGCAGTTCCACCGGGACTCTAAATCGTGACGAGCAGTACTTC.

The gene calls are TRBV6-5 and TRBJ1-1, with TRBD1 identical over 10 bases. This CDR3 region has 15 residues. Germline trimming cut 6 bases from V and 4 bases from J; bases unmatched to any gene: 8. Looked up from germline, CDR1 is MNHEY and CDR2 is SVGAGI. The CDR3 reads CASSQDRGPGTEAFF. CDR3 nucleotides: TGTGCCAGCAGCCAAGACAGGGGGCCCGGCACTGAAGCTTTCTTT.

V usage is TRBV28 and J usage is TRBJ1-3; a possible D gene is TRBD1 (6 bases). Germline assignment: CDR1 MDHEN and CDR2 SYDVKM. The CDR3 contains 14 residues. With 7 bases removed from V and 4 bases from J, the gap between germline ends came to 14 bases. CDR3 amino acids: CASTIQGRGNTIYF. The CDR3 coding sequence is TGTGCCAGCACCATACAGGGTCGGGGAAACACCATATATTTT.

The rearrangement uses TRBV7-2 and TRBJ2-1; D remains unclear. The CDR3 totals 12 residues. CDR1 and CDR2 from the germline V gene are SGHTA and FQGNSA. The V end was cut by 0 bases, the J end by 6 bases, with 3 bases between. In nucleotides, the CDR3 is TGTGCCAGCAGCTTAGCGCGCAATGAGCAGTTCTTC. Protein product: CASSLARNEQFF. The whole variable domain, filled in from reference TRBV7-2 and TRBJ2-1, reads GAGVSQSPSNKVTEKGKDVELRCDPISGHTALYWYRQSLGQGLEFLIYFQGNSAPDKSGLPSDRFSAERTGGSVSTLTIQRTQQEDSAVYLCASSLARNEQFFGPGTRLTVL.

V gene TRBV7-2 combines with J gene TRBJ2-3; 12 bases match TRBD2. CDR1 is SGHTA, CDR2 FQGNSA, per germline. The V gene end was trimmed by 5 bases and the J gene end by 4 bases; junction bases not matched to a gene: 7. There are 16 residues in the CDR3. As DNA, the CDR3 is TGTGCCAGCAGCCCTCAAACTAGCGGGGGGCCAGATACGCAGTATTTT. Its translation: CASSPQTSGGPDTQYF. Complete variable domain (other parts from reference TRBV7-2 and TRBJ2-3): GAGVSQSPSNKVTEKGKDVELRCDPISGHTALYWYRQSLGQGLEFLIYFQGNSAPDKSGLPSDRFSAERTGGSVSTLTIQRTQQEDSAVYLCASSPQTSGGPDTQYFGPGTRLTVL.

The J gene is TRBJ2-7, the V gene TRBV15; D is unresolved. Trimming cost V 1 base and J 6 bases, with 7 bases left between them. This CDR3 is 12 amino acids long. Looked up from germline, CDR1 is LNHNV and CDR2 is YYDKDF (reference sequence). This CDR3 reads CATSRANREQYF. CDR3 bases: TGTGCCACCAGCAGAGCAAATCGCGAGCAGTACTTC. Full variable domain (missing parts from reference TRBV15 and TRBJ2-7): DAMVIQNPRYQVTQFGKPVTLSCSQTLNHNVMYWYQQKSSQAPKLLFHYYDKDFNNEADTPDNFQSRRPNTSFCFLDIRSPGLGDTAMYLCATSRANREQYFGPGTRLTVT.

The chain joins TRBV6-5 to TRBJ2-1; TRBD1 or TRBD2 may be the D gene (6 bases each). The length of the CDR3 is 13 residues. Trimming removed 8 bases at V and 6 bases at J, with 14 bases between. Germline lookup yields CDR1 MNHEY and CDR2 SVGAGI. The CDR3 nucleotides are TGTGCCAGCGGCCAGGGGAGGTTCAATGAGCAGTTCTTC. Translation gives CASGQGRFNEQFF.

V usage is TRBV9 and J usage is TRBJ1-2, with a possible D match to TRBD1 (5 bases). The germline CDR1 and CDR2 sequences are SGDLS and YYNGEE. CDR3 size: 14 residues. The V end lost 1 base, the J end lost 8 bases, and 15 bases lay between the germline ends. This CDR3 is CASSVRDQGTGYTF. CDR3 DNA: TGTGCCAGCAGCGTACGAGACCAAGGGACGGGCTACACCTTC.

The chain is built from TRBV6-1 and TRBJ2-7; D may match TRBD1 or TRBD2 (5 bases each). CDR1 is MNHNS and CDR2 is SASEGT in the germline V gene. CDR3 length equals 14 residues. Trimming pared 5 bases from V and 2 bases from J, leaving 13 bases between. In DNA, the CDR3 is TGTGCCAGCAGTCTTCGGGACGGAACCTACGAGCAGTACTTC. As protein: CASSLRDGTYEQYF.

The rearrangement uses TRBV7-8 and TRBJ1-2, with 7 bases lining up with TRBD1. Germline V CDR1 and CDR2: SGHVS, FQNEAQ. This CDR3 spans 16 amino acids. V trimming: 8 bases; J trimming: 1 base; junction bases outside the gene matches: 13. The CDR3 is CASGHPQGILNYGYTF. In DNA, the CDR3 is TGTGCCAGCGGCCATCCACAGGGGATCCTTAACTATGGCTACACCTTC.

V gene TRBV20-1 combines with J gene TRBJ2-3; D remains ambiguous. The CDR3 is 10 residues long. Germline lookup yields CDR1 DFQATT and CDR2 SNEGSKA (reference sequence). V was pared by 7 bases and J by 4 bases, with 6 bases between. The CDR3 sequence is CSVSADTQYF. The CDR3 DNA reads as TGCAGTGTTTCCGCAGATACGCAGTATTTT.

The V call is TRBV5-4, the J call TRBJ1-4; the D is unclear. Looked up from germline, CDR1 is SGHNT and CDR2 is YYREEE (reference sequence). V was shortened by 3 bases and J by 1 base, with 7 bases between the two germline ends. The CDR3 is 14 residues long. CDR3: CASSSAGTNEKLFF. The CDR3, as DNA: TGTGCCAGCAGCTCGGCAGGAACTAATGAAAAACTGTTTTTT.

The chain has TRBV2 and TRBJ1-1; the D is unclear. Trimming cost V 4 bases and J 5 bases, with 14 bases left between them. Looked up from germline, CDR1 is SNHLY and CDR2 is FYNNEI. The length of the CDR3 is 14 residues. The CDR3 loop reads CASSGQAAGTEAFF. As DNA, the CDR3 is TGTGCCAGCAGTGGGCAGGCGGCGGGGACTGAAGCTTTCTTT.

This clone has just one count. The V and J genes are TRBV30 and TRBJ2-1; 10 bases map to TRBD1. The CDR3 totals 14 residues. Trimming removed 3 bases from V and 7 bases from J; junction bases left unmatched: 6. Germline values: CDR1 GTSNPN, CDR2 SVGIG (reference sequence). The DNA of the CDR3 is TGTGCCTGGAGCACCGGGACAGGGGATAATGAGCAGTTCTTC. Translation: CAWSTGTGDNEQFF.